This T cell receptor beta chain derives from a study of T-cell reconstitution after alpha-beta-depleted transplantation in children. Researchers prepared the TCRbeta library using unique molecular identifiers, the study reports. MiXCR, applied by TCRdb to the PCR reads, yields one record per CDR3 protein. The sample records 700,000 to 950,000 distinct CDR3 sequences, 16% being singletons. This CDR3 region has 15 residues. Trimming cost V 5 bases and J 1 base; bases outside gene matches: 5. The receptor was derived from a male patient between 10 and 17 years old who had a stem cell transplant for acute lymphoblastic leukemia, so the T cells may come from the graft donor. This chain links TRBV12-3 or TRBV12-4 with TRBJ2-1, with 7 bases fitting TRBD1. The starting material was PBMCs, mostly from graft donor cells, obtained 360 days after TCRalphabeta/CD19-depleted stem cell transplant. CDR3: CASSIQGKSYNEQFF. As DNA, the CDR3 is TGTGCCAGCAGTATACAGGGGAAGTCCTACAATGAGCAGTTCTTC.